Listed here are 18 T cell receptor beta chains from one sample, sequenced in a study of blood T cells in healthy people across ages. Alongside a J-beta primer mix, a sample-barcoded 5' primer served in a second PCR lasting about 7 to 11 cycles. Each CDR3 protein is one row after TCRdb ran MiXCR on the 5' RACE reads. The sample has fewer than 2,000,000 distinct CDR3 sequences; about 39% are singletons. The specimen sequenced was blood. These receptor sequences come from a human donor in good health.

This clonotype has a handful of counts. The V gene is TRBV12-3 or TRBV12-4, the J gene TRBJ1-1, with D possibly being TRBD1 (6 bases). This CDR3 is built from 14 residues. V lost 3 bases and J lost 6, with 14 bases in between. In DNA, the CDR3 is TGTGCCAGCAGTTTGGGGGCGGAAGCGTCTGAAGCTTTCTTT. It encodes CASSLGAEASEAFF.

With respect to this clonotype: One end of the junction fails to match germline, which may point to a read error. The J gene is TRBJ2-7, the V gene TRBV9; 7 bases are a match to TRBD1. Looked up from germline, CDR1 is SGDLS and CDR2 is YYNGEE. The CDR3 runs to 16 residues. The CDR3: CVSSVEGARVPYEQYF. The CDR3 DNA is TGTGTCAGCAGCGTAGAGGGGGCTCGGGTCCCATACGAGCAGTACTTC.

This clonotype has only a few counts. The rearrangement uses TRBV2 and TRBJ2-3, with D unresolved. CDR3 length: 15 amino acids. Germline V CDR1 and CDR2: SNHLY, FYNNEI. The V and J ends lost 6 bases and 1 base respectively, with 14 bases between them. CDR3 protein: CASSPPRAGTDTQYF. In DNA form, the CDR3 reads TGTGCCAGCAGCCCGCCAAGGGCAGGCACAGATACGCAGTATTTT.

The chain uses TRBV20-1 and TRBJ2-1, with 11 nucleotides matching TRBD2. Germline values: CDR1 DFQATT, CDR2 SNEGSKA (reference sequence). CDR3 size: 16 residues. Trimming took 1 base from V and 4 from J; bases not matched to a gene: 6. The CDR3 nucleotides read TGCAGTGCTAGAGGCCGACTAGCGGGGCCATACAATGAGCAGTTCTTC. Encoded protein: CSARGRLAGPYNEQFF.

The chain links TRBV7-9 to TRBJ1-2, with D perhaps matching TRBD1 (5 bases). V was pared by 11 bases and J by 3 bases, with 13 bases between. Germline CDR1 and CDR2: SEHNR and FQNEAQ (reference sequence). The CDR3 spans 12 residues. CDR3 sequence (DNA): TGTGCCTTGCGTCGGGGGGACTATGGCTACACCTTC. Protein: CALRRGDYGYTF.

This clonotype was observed a few times. The chain links TRBV7-9 to TRBJ2-1; D assignment may be TRBD1 or TRBD2 (5 bases each). Germline assignment: CDR1 SEHNR and CDR2 FQNEAQ (reference sequence). The CDR3 consists of 16 residues. V lost 4 bases, J lost 8 bases, and 21 bases lay in between. The CDR3, as DNA: TGTGCCAGCAGCTCACGACGCGTGATGGGGCGGGATGAGCAGTTCTTC. Its translation: CASSSRRVMGRDEQFF.

The gene calls are TRBV28 and TRBJ1-5, with D hard to call. The CDR3 extends over 12 amino acids. CDR1 is MDHEN and CDR2 is SYDVKM in the germline V gene. V was pared by 6 bases and J by 7 bases, with 10 bases between. Here the CDR3 reads CASRPDGQPQHF. CDR3 DNA: TGTGCCAGCAGACCTGACGGCCAGCCCCAGCATTTT.

The chain joins TRBV4-3 to TRBJ2-1, with 7 bases aligning to TRBD1. CDR3 length equals 14 residues. Germline V gene data show CDR1 as LGHNA and CDR2 as YSLEER. The J segment lost 4 bases and the V segment lost 2 bases, leaving 2 bases of the junction unmatched. CDR3 nucleotide sequence: TGCGCCAGCAGCCAACTGGGACAGTACAATGAGCAGTTCTTC. It codes for CASSQLGQYNEQFF.

This clonotype was counted only a few times. The chain links TRBV9 to TRBJ2-4; D gene uncertain. The CDR3 sequence is 13 residues long. Trimming stripped 3 bases from V and 3 bases from J, with 7 bases between. CDR1 SGDLS and CDR2 YYNGEE come from the germline V gene. The CDR3 DNA sequence: TGTGCCAGCAGCGGGGGTGACAAAAACATTCAGTACTTC. The encoded protein is CASSGGDKNIQYF.

About this clonotype: An end of the junction does not agree with germline; a read error may underlie this. The rearrangement joins TRBV18 to TRBJ1-5, with D perhaps TRBD1 (5 bases). The CDR3 has 15 amino acids. Germline V gene data show CDR1 as KGHSH and CDR2 as LQKENI. The CDR3 protein is CASSPTVNSNRPQHF. As DNA, the CDR3 is TGTGCCAGCTCACCGACAGTGAATAGCAATCGGCCCCAGCATTTT.

This chain connects TRBV7-8 to TRBJ1-1; 7 bases match TRBD1. Germline CDR1 reads SGHVS; CDR2 reads FQNEAQ. Germline trimming cut 6 bases from V and 3 bases from J; bases unmatched to any gene: 16. This CDR3 is 17 amino acids long. CDR3 nucleotides: TGTGCCAGCAGTGAGGGGGCGCTTGGCGATACCTACACTGAAGCTTTCTTT. Its protein product is CASSEGALGDTYTEAFF.

The chain combines TRBV6-2 or TRBV6-3 with TRBJ2-5; maybe TRBD1 (5 bases). The J call may not be correct, given that the DNA end is closer to TRBJ2-7. The germline V gene encodes CDR1 MNHEY and CDR2 SVGEGT. CDR3 length: 13 residues. DNA of the CDR3: TGTGCCACCACCCGGACACCGGGCTACGAGCAGTACTTC. Protein: CATTRTPGYEQYF.

The rearrangement joins TRBV11-1 to TRBJ2-1, with 8 bases aligning to TRBD2. The ends lost 3 bases at V and 9 bases at J; junction bases unmatched: 10. The CDR3 has 15 amino acids. Per germline, CDR1 SGHAT and CDR2 FQDESV (reference sequence). Here the CDR3 reads CASSLWGGGLGEQFF. The CDR3 region has the DNA TGTGCCAGCAGCTTGTGGGGCGGGGGGCTCGGTGAGCAGTTCTTC.

The DNA for the CDR3 is TGTGCCACCAGCAGAGGGATCGCGGAAGGCTACACCTTC. Translation: CATSRGIAEGYTF. The V call is TRBV15, the J call TRBJ1-2; D not certain. V lost 1 base to trimming and J lost 8 bases, with 11 bases between them. The CDR3 consists of 13 residues. Germline-derived CDR1 and CDR2 are LNHNV and YYDKDF (reference sequence).

The table lists this clonotype with a few counts. V gene TRBV12-3 or TRBV12-4 combines with J gene TRBJ2-3, with D unclear. V was pared by 3 bases and J by 7 bases, with 8 bases between. The CDR3 runs 12 residues. The CDR3 loop reads CASSLMEYTQYF. The CDR3 DNA reads TGTGCCAGCAGTTTGATGGAATATACGCAGTATTTT.

The J gene is TRBJ1-1, the V gene TRBV5-1, with D maybe TRBD1 (5 bases). The CDR3 extends over 14 amino acids. CDR1 and CDR2 (germline): SGHRS, YFSETQ. V shed 5 bases and J shed 1 base, with 12 bases lying between them. The CDR3 loop reads CASRPGGANTEAFF. Here the CDR3 DNA reads TGCGCCAGCAGACCCGGAGGGGCGAACACTGAAGCTTTCTTT.

This clonotype was observed a few times. This chain uses TRBV4-2 with TRBJ2-1; D not certain. This CDR3 is built from 14 residues. Germline lookup yields CDR1 LGHNA and CDR2 YNFKEQ. Trimming took 0 bases from V and 2 from J, leaving 5 bases between them. CDR3 protein: CASSQDHAYNEQFF. Written as DNA, the CDR3 is TGTGCCAGCAGCCAAGATCACGCCTACAATGAGCAGTTCTTC.

This CDR3 reads CASSFRDRDYDIAKNIQYF. The CDR3 DNA sequence: TGTGCCAGCAGCTTTCGGGACAGGGATTACGATATAGCCAAAAACATTCAGTACTTC. This chain connects TRBV5-5 to TRBJ2-4, with 9 bases fitting TRBD1. Germline CDR1 reads SGHKS; CDR2 reads YYEKEE (reference sequence). This CDR3 has 19 amino acids. V gave up 2 bases and J gave up 0 bases; unmatched junction bases: 12.